What follows describes a single T cell receptor (beta chain). This entry is derived from a study of T cell responses to AZD1222 COVID-19 vaccine. V was trimmed by 6 bases and J by 0 bases, leaving 13 bases between them. The CDR3 has 16 amino acids. Germline V lookup: CDR1 SGHRS, CDR2 YFSETQ. The method was immunoSEQ multiplex PCR; TCRdb's version includes in-frame clones alone and lacks a portion of them. The sample shows about 130,000 clones, about 93% of them seen only once. This clonotype originated in an adult in good health. Sample: peripheral blood, taken on day 0 of AZD1222 vaccination. This sequence joins TRBV5-1 and TRBJ2-6; D is ambiguous. The chain's CDR3 is CASTGQPLSGANVLTF. CDR3 in DNA: TGCGCCAGCACCGGGCAGCCACTCTCTGGGGCCAACGTCCTGACTTTC.